This paragraph reports one T cell receptor beta chain. Its antigen is currently unknown. This may be a read error: a much more frequent sequence differs by one nucleotide. The sample belongs to a study of T and B cells in COVID-19 patients. The wider study: Blood was sampled from COVID-19 patients who were either actively infected or recovered. Overall study findings and caveats: CD4+, regulatory T cell, CD8+ and sorted SARS-CoV-2-responsive or tetramer+ T cells were not yet sequenced.

This CDR3 is built from 13 residues. Germline CDR1 is SQVTM and CDR2 is ANQGSEA. V was shortened by 5 bases and J by 3 bases, with 13 bases between the two germline ends. TRB was amplified from about 250-500 ng of blood genomic DNA. BIOMED2 TRB-A/B primer pools were used in multiplex TRB PCR. TCRdb reprocessed the multiplex PCR reads with MiXCR, giving one entry per CDR3 protein. The repertoire holds about 3,300 distinct CDR3 sequences, with 28% as singletons. This rearrangement joins TRBV29-1 to TRBJ1-2; tentatively, D is TRBD1 (5 bases). This receptor was obtained from a human donor with active COVID-19. The donor label of this sample is uncertain. The source material was blood. In DNA form, the CDR3 reads TGCAGCGTTCTCGGACAAGGCCACTATGGCTACACCTTC. Encoded protein: CSVLGQGHYGYTF.